This T cell receptor beta chain appears in the sequencing data of a study of blood T cells in healthy people across ages. This CDR3 comprises 16 residues. The V and J ends lost 1 base and 5 bases, in that order; junction bases with no gene match: 8. In germline, CDR1 is SGHAT, CDR2 FQNNGV. A second PCR of 7 to 11 cycles used a sample-barcoded 5' primer and a J-beta primer mix. Every sample gave at least 2.5 million paired-end reads containing CDR3. From the 5' RACE reads, TCRdb called clonotypes with MiXCR, one entry per CDR3 protein. Here the sample spans some 1,500,000 distinct CDR3 sequences, approximately 43% being singletons. This clonotype was observed a handful of times. As yet, its antigen is unknown. Broader study findings: TCR beta diversity tracked closely with naive T cell percentage. Using unsorted PBMCs precluded a conclusive naive versus antigen-experienced comparison.

The V call is TRBV11-2, the J call TRBJ2-1; 7 nucleotides line up with TRBD2. This TCR came from a woman aged 18-29 years in good health. Sequenced material: blood. CDR3 bases: TGTGCCAGCAGCTTAGTCCTAGCCGGGGGGAACAATGAGCAGTTCTTC. It codes for CASSLVLAGGNNEQFF. The variable domain in full, completed from reference TRBV11-2 and TRBJ2-1, reads EAGVAQSPRYKIIEKRQSVAFWCNPISGHATLYWYQQILGQGPKLLIQFQNNGVVDDSQLPKDRFSAERLKGVDSTLKIQPAKLEDSAVYLCASSLVLAGGNNEQFFGPGTRLTVL.